This TCR beta chain was found in a study of shared clonotypes between healthy human individuals. The study, taken as a whole, reports: Naive CD4 clonotype sharing across a handful of donors was about 5%. Generation probabilities of non-shared clonotypes were lower (relative to those shared by all four donors).

Using immunoSEQ multiplex PCR, the repertoire was profiled, and TCRdb retains in-frame clones only, with some absent. This table holds millions of clones, just under 95% found once. Naive CD8 cells, CD45RO-negative and positively selected for CCR7, excluded terminally differentiated effector memory CD45RA+ cells. Notes on this clone: What it binds is not known.

The CDR3 runs 16 residues. Trimming took 0 bases from V and 0 from J; bases not matched to a gene: 4. Germline CDR1 reads MGHRA; CDR2 reads YSYEKL. This sequence originates from a man younger than 35 in good health. Sample: naive CD8+ T cells sorted from blood. The V gene is TRBV4-1, the J gene TRBJ2-7; 8 positions match TRBD1. The CDR3 sequence: CASSQDEDRVSYEQYF. The CDR3 DNA follows: TGCGCCAGCAGCCAAGACGAGGACAGGGTCTCCTACGAGCAGTACTTC.